This TCR beta chain was obtained from a study of cytomegalovirus exposure and HLA in healthy donors. The PCR used 60 Vbeta and 13 Jbeta primers. Produced via immunoSEQ multiplex PCR; TCRdb's table is partial and in-frame only. The repertoire holds 140,000 to 150,000 clones, with roughly 90% as singletons. Per the germline V gene, CDR1 is MDHEN and CDR2 is SYDVKM. The CDR3 extends over 10 amino acids. Deletions cut 4 bases from V and 15 bases from J, with 10 bases between. The receptor comes from a middle-aged woman in good health and CMV-seronegative. The sample taken for sequencing was PBMCs. The chain uses TRBV28 and TRBJ2-1, with D unresolved. CDR3 DNA sequence: TGTGCCAGCAGTTCCGCGGTGGCGTTCTTC. This sequence encodes CASSSAVAFF.